This T cell receptor beta chain appears in the sequencing data of a study of cytomegalovirus exposure and HLA in healthy donors. Study-level information: The approximately 120 validation repertoires used the same platform as the roughly 700 first-cohort repertoires (as reported by a later analysis).

The donors were part of the validation cohort of around 110 subjects. That cohort was separate from the first cohort, which comprised 550 to 750 subjects. In the case of this clone: What it binds is unknown.

The method was immunoSEQ multiplex PCR; TCRdb's version includes in-frame clones alone and lacks a portion of them. Here the sample spans about 280,000 clones, 88% being singletons. Broader study findings: Accounts indicate the classifier identified cytomegalovirus status with strong specificity and sensitivity.

The CDR3 spans 18 residues. The V and J ends lost 2 bases and 5 bases, in that order; junction bases with no gene match: 14. The germline V gene has CDR1 SGHVS and CDR2 FQNEAQ. The TCR was taken from a woman in her late teens or twenties in good health and CMV-seronegative. The material sequenced was PBMCs. The V call is TRBV7-8, the J call TRBJ2-1, with TRBD2 identical over 8 bases. The chain's CDR3 is CASSLIFGVAGGHNEQFF. CDR3 sequence (DNA): TGTGCCAGCAGCTTAATCTTCGGGGTGGCGGGGGGCCACAATGAGCAGTTCTTC.